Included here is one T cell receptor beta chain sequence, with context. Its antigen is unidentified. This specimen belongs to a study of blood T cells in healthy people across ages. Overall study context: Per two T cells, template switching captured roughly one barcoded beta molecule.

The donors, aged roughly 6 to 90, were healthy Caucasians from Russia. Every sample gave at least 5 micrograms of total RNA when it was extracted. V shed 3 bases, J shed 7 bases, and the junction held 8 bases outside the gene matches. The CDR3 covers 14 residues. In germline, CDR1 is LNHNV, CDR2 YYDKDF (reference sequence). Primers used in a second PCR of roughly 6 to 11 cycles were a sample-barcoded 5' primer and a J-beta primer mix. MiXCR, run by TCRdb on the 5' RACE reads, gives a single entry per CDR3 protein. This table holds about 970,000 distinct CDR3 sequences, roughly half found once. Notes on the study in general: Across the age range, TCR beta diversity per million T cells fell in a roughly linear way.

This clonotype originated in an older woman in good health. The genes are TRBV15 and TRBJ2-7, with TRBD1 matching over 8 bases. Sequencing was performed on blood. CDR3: CATSRATGANEQYF. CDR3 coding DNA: TGTGCCACCAGCAGGGCGACAGGGGCCAATGAGCAGTACTTC.